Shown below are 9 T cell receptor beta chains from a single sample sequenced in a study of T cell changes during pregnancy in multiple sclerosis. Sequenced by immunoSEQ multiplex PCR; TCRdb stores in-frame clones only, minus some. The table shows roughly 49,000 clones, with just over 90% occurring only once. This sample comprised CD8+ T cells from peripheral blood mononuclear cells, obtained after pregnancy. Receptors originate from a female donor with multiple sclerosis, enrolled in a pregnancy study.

CDR3 protein: CASSLLAGLGKETQYF. The CDR3 DNA reads TGCGCCAGCAGCTTGTTAGCCGGACTCGGGAAAGAGACCCAGTACTTC. This chain connects TRBV5-1 to TRBJ2-5, with D possibly being TRBD2 (5 bases). Germline CDR1 and CDR2: SGHRS and YFSETQ. V was cut by 1 base and J by 3 bases, with 16 bases left in between. The CDR3 is 16 amino acids. The variable domain in full, with the rest retrieved from reference TRBV5-1 and TRBJ2-5, is KAGVTQTPRYLIKTRGQQVTLSCSPISGHRSVSWYQQTPGQGLQFLFEYFSETQRNKGNFPGRFSGRQFSNSRSEMNVSTLELGDSALYLCASSLLAGLGKETQYFGPGTRLLVL.

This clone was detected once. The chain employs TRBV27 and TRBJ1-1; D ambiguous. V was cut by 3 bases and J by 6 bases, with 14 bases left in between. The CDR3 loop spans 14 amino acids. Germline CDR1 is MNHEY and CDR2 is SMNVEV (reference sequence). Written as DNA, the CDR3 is TGTGCCAGCAGTTTGAGTTTCGGTACTCCTGAAGCTTTCTTT. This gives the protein CASSLSFGTPEAFF.

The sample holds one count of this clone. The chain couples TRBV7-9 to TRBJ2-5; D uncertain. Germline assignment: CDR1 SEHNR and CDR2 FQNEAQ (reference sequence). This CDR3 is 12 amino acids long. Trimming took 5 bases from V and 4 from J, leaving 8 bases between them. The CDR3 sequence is CASSNGRETQYF. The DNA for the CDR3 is TGTGCCAGCAGCAATGGGCGAGAGACCCAGTACTTC.

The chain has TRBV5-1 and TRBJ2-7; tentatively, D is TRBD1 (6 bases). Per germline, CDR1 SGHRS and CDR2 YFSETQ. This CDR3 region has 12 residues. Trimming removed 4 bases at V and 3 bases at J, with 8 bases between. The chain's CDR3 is CASSRTDYEQYF. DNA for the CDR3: TGCGCCAGCAGCCGGACAGACTACGAGCAGTACTTC.

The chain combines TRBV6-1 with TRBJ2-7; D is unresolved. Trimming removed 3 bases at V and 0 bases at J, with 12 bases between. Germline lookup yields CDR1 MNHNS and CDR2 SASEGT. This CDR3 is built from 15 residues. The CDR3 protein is CASSEGRFISYEQYF. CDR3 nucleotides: TGTGCCAGCAGTGAGGGCAGATTTATCTCCTACGAGCAGTACTTC.

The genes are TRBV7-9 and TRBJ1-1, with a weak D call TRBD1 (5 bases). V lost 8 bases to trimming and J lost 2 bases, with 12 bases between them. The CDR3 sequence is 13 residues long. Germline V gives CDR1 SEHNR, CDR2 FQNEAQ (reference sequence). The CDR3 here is CASGPGGNTEAFF. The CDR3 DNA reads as TGTGCCAGCGGGCCGGGGGGAAACACTGAAGCTTTCTTT.

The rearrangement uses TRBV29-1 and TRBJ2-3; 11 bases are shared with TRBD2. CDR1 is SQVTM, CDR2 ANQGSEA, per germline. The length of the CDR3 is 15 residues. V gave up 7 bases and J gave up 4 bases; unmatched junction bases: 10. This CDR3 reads CSALVAGGRSDTQYF. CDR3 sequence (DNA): TGCAGCGCGTTGGTAGCGGGAGGGCGGTCAGATACGCAGTATTTT.

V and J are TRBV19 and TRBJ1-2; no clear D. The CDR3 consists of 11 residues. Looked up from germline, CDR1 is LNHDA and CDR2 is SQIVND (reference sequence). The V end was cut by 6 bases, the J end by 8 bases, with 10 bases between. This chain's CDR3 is CASRYFEGYTF. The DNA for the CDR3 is TGTGCCAGTAGATACTTCGAGGGCTACACCTTC.

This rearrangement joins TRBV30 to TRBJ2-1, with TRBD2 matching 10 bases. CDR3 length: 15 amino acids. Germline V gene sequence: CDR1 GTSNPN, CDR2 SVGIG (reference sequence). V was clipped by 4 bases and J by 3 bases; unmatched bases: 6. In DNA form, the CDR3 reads TGTGCCTGGATCCCTCCTAGCGGGAGCTACAATGAGCAGTTCTTC. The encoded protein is CAWIPPSGSYNEQFF.